These 14 T cell receptor beta chains came from one sample sequenced in a study of Ad26.COV2.S vaccination and SARS-CoV-2 variants. Regarding treatment: 15 to 20 received Ad26.COV2.S at low or high dose, single or two shots; 5 received placebo; per-sample allocation not given. At day 63 after the first vaccine or placebo injection, samples were drawn. This table comes from immunoSEQ multiplex PCR, and its TCRdb copy is limited to in-frame clones, with some not included. The sample lists 400,000 to 450,000 clones, around 90% occurring once. The sequencing used peripheral blood, collected in a trial of Ad26.COV2.S vaccine versus placebo. These receptors were taken from a person aged 18-65 years who received the Ad26.COV2.S COVID-19 vaccine or a placebo.

The CDR3 spells CASSFYGPQQGAFEAFF. The CDR3, as DNA: TGTGCCAGCAGTTTTTATGGGCCCCAACAGGGGGCGTTTGAAGCTTTCTTT. The rearrangement links TRBV27 to TRBJ1-1; TRBD1 matches at 9 bases. The germline V gene has CDR1 MNHEY and CDR2 SMNVEV (reference sequence). Germline trimming cut 3 bases from V and 7 bases from J; bases unmatched to any gene: 15. The CDR3 spans 17 residues.

This clone was found once. The V and J genes are TRBV5-8 and TRBJ2-7; 7 bases match TRBD1. The CDR3 sequence is 13 residues long. Germline V lookup: CDR1 SGHTS, CDR2 YDEGEE. CDR3 amino acids: CAQGTRSSYEQYF. The CDR3 DNA reads TGTGCACAGGGGACGAGAAGCTCCTACGAGCAGTACTTC.

The V call is TRBV28, the J call TRBJ1-1, with D tentatively TRBD1 (5 bases). The CDR3 covers 18 residues. The ends were cut back, 7 bases at V and 0 bases at J, with 24 bases in the middle. CDR1 and CDR2 from the germline V gene are MDHEN and SYDVKM. CDR3 in amino acids: CASTQNGAGRDMNTEAFF. The CDR3 DNA reads TGTGCCAGCACCCAGAACGGGGCAGGGAGGGATATGAACACTGAAGCTTTCTTT.

The chain carries TRBV12-3 or TRBV12-4 and TRBJ2-3, with D hard to call. The CDR3 sequence is 12 residues long. Trimming removed 9 bases from V and 1 base from J, with 8 bases in between. The CDR3 region has the DNA TGTGCCAGTGGCCGGGGCACAGATACGCAGTATTTT. This sequence encodes CASGRGTDTQYF.

The V and J genes are TRBV19 and TRBJ2-6; D unresolved. Germline CDR1 and CDR2: LNHDA and SQIVND (reference sequence). V lost 9 bases and J 2 bases, leaving 11 bases between the germline ends. The CDR3 runs 14 residues. The DNA of the CDR3 is TGTGCCAGCCAGGTGCGCGCTGGGGCCAACGTCCTGACTTTC. Translation: CASQVRAGANVLTF.

Here the CDR3 DNA reads TGTGCCAGCAGCCCGTATCAACAGGGGGCCGAGCAGTTCTTC. Translated: CASSPYQQGAEQFF. The chain employs TRBV5-6 and TRBJ2-1, with 9 bases aligning to TRBD1. Trimming removed 4 bases from V and 10 bases from J; junction bases left unmatched: 9. Germline V gene lookup returns CDR1 SGHDT and CDR2 YYEEEE. This CDR3 spans 14 amino acids.

This clone was detected only once. The rearrangement links TRBV9 to TRBJ2-2; D uncertain. The CDR3 runs 14 residues. The germline gives CDR1 SGDLS, CDR2 YYNGEE. The V end was cut by 0 bases, the J end by 4 bases, with 7 bases between. The CDR3 is CASSVDSSTGELFF. The CDR3 coding sequence is TGTGCCAGCAGCGTAGATTCCAGCACCGGGGAGCTGTTTTTT.

This CDR3 reads CASSFGGSSVTEAFF. Here the CDR3 DNA reads TGCGCCAGCAGCTTCGGGGGGTCTTCGGTAACTGAAGCTTTCTTT. The rearrangement joins TRBV5-1 to TRBJ1-1; a weak D match, TRBD1 (5 bases). The CDR3 covers 15 residues. The V gene's germline CDR1 is SGHRS and CDR2 YFSETQ. Trimming took 2 bases from V and 5 from J, leaving 16 bases between them. Together with reference TRBV5-1 and TRBJ1-1, the CDR3 gives the full variable domain: KAGVTQTPRYLIKTRGQQVTLSCSPISGHRSVSWYQQTPGQGLQFLFEYFSETQRNKGNFPGRFSGRQFSNSRSEMNVSTLELGDSALYLCASSFGGSSVTEAFFGQGTRLTVV.

Regarding this clone: One end of the junction is discordant with germline, which a read error may explain. The CDR3 nucleotides are TGCAGCGTTGAAGCGGAACCCTTT. It translates to CSVEAEPF. The chain joins TRBV29-1 to TRBJ1-1; the D is unclear. The CDR3 sequence is 8 residues long. CDR1 is SQVTM, CDR2 ANQGSEA, per germline.

The chain carries TRBV11-3 and TRBJ2-1; 11 nucleotides line up with TRBD2. This CDR3 is built from 13 residues. Trimming removed 3 bases from V and 12 bases from J; junction bases left unmatched: 4. The germline CDR1 and CDR2 sequences are SGHNT and YENEEA. The CDR3 nucleotides are TGTGCCAGCAGCTTGACTAGCGGGAAGTCGCAGTTCTTC. Translated, it gives CASSLTSGKSQFF.

Only one count was recorded for this clone. Here the CDR3 reads CASSPRDSGAPYEQYF. The CDR3 DNA is TGTGCCAGTAGTCCCCGGGACTCCGGGGCTCCCTACGAGCAGTACTTC. The chain carries TRBV19 and TRBJ2-7; D may be TRBD2 (6 bases). Trimming removed 5 bases from V and 2 bases from J, with 19 bases in between. The germline CDR1 and CDR2 sequences are LNHDA and SQIVND (reference sequence). CDR3 length equals 16 residues.

This clone occurred once. This chain links TRBV2 with TRBJ1-2, with unresolved D. Looked up from germline, CDR1 is SNHLY and CDR2 is FYNNEI. Deletions cut 3 bases from V and 4 bases from J, with 6 bases between. The CDR3 runs 12 residues. CDR3 sequence: CASSDPSYGYTF. The CDR3 DNA is TGTGCCAGCAGTGACCCCTCCTATGGCTACACCTTC.

In its sample, this clone was seen many times. In nucleotides, the CDR3 is TGTGCCAGCAGCCACGGCGGGGATATATACAATGAGCAGTTCTTC. Protein sequence: CASSHGGDIYNEQFF. The chain links TRBV3-1 (or the pseudogene TRBV3-2) to TRBJ2-1; D is perhaps TRBD2 (6 bases). V lost 3 bases, J lost 4 bases, and 13 bases lay in between. The CDR3 length is 15 residues. Germline CDR1 and CDR2: LGHDT and YNNKEL (reference sequence).

This clone was detected only once. The V call is TRBV15, the J call TRBJ2-1; 10 bases fit TRBD2. In germline, CDR1 is LNHNV, CDR2 YYDKDF (reference sequence). The CDR3 runs to 19 residues. The junction had 17 bases not matched to a gene; V was cut back by 1 base and J by 8 bases. The CDR3 DNA reads as TGTGCCACCAGCAGAGGAGAGATTGGGGCTAGCGGGAGTTGGGATGAGCAGTTCTTC. Protein: CATSRGEIGASGSWDEQFF.